This T cell receptor (beta chain) was sequenced in a study of cytomegalovirus exposure and HLA in healthy donors. About the research overall: Genetic ancestry analysis placed over 65% of the 400 or so donors that were genotyped in the Caucasian-associated cluster.

General observations from the study: The study flagged roughly 160 TCR beta chains as cytomegalovirus-associated. Across donors, most TCRs were seen rarely, yet some public ones were widespread. One cluster of highly shared sequence variants probably arose as a sequencing artifact.

60 Vbeta and 13 Jbeta primers were used in PCR. Data came from immunoSEQ multiplex PCR; TCRdb stores just in-frame clones and leaves some out. This sample has around 280,000 clones, with 70% to 90% found just once. Comments on this clone: Antigen specificity is unknown.

V was trimmed by 1 base and J by 2 bases, leaving 21 bases between them. The CDR3 is made up of 18 amino acids. CDR1 is SEHNR and CDR2 is FQNEAQ in the germline V gene (reference sequence). The specimen sequenced was PBMCs. The chain is built from TRBV7-9 and TRBJ2-7, with a tentative D call TRBD1 (6 bases). The source of this sequence is a woman younger than 35 in good health and CMV-seronegative. The CDR3 DNA reads as TGTGCCAGCAGCTTAGGGAACTACAGGGTTATGGAAACCTACGAGCAGTACTTC. It codes for CASSLGNYRVMETYEQYF.